The clone carrying this T cell receptor (beta chain) was seen more than once but under ten times. The antigen is unknown. The data originate from a study of blood T cells in healthy people across ages. The length of the CDR3 is 15 residues. After removal of 3 bases from V and 6 bases from J, the junction contained 5 bases not matched to a gene. Germline-derived CDR1 and CDR2 are SGHDT and YYEEEE. General study findings and limits: Per million T cells, TCR beta diversity dropped roughly linearly as age increased. The study regarded diversity estimates from one million T cells as underestimates.

A second about 7 to 12 cycle PCR used barcoded and J-beta primers. A template-switch adaptor that had 12 random nucleotides put a tag on each cDNA molecule. TCRdb ran MiXCR on the 5' RACE reads and lists one entry per CDR3 protein. The repertoire includes 1.5 million to 2 million distinct CDR3 sequences, 30% to 40% of them detected once, and 10% to 12% sits in the top ten. V and J are TRBV5-6 and TRBJ2-1, with 11 positions matching TRBD2. The receptor was derived from a woman younger than 45 in good health. Specimen: blood. The CDR3, as DNA: TGTGCCAGCAGCTACTATAGCGGGAGGGGCAATGAGCAGTTCTTC. It is translated as CASSYYSGRGNEQFF.